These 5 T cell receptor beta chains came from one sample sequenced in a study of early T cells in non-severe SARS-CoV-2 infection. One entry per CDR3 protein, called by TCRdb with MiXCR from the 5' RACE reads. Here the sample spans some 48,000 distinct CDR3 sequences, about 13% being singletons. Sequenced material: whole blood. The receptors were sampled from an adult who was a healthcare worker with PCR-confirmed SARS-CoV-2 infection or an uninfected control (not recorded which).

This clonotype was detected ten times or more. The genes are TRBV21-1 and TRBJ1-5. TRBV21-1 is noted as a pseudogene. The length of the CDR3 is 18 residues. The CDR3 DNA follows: TGTGCCAGCAGCCGCTCGGACGGCCATTACGATAGCAATCAGCCCCAGCATTTT. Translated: CASSRSDGHYDSNQPQHF.

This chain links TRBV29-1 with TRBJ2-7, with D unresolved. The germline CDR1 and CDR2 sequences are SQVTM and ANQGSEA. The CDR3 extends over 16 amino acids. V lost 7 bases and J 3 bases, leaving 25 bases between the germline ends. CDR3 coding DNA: TGCAGCGCCGCTCAAATGTTGCCAGCGAGAGGCTACGAGCAGTACTTC. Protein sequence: CSAAQMLPARGYEQYF.

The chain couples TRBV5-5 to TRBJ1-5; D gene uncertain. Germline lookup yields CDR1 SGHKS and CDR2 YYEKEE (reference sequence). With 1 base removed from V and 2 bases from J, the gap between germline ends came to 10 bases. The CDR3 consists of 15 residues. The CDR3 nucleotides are TGTGCCAGCAGCTTGTGGGGAGATCGCAATCAGCCCCAGCATTTT. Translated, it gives CASSLWGDRNQPQHF.

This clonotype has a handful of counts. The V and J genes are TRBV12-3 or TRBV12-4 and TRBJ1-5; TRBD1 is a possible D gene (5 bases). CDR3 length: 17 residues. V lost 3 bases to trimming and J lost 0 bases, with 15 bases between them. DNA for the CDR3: TGTGCCAGCAGTTTGGGCCTCAGGGCTTATAGCAATCAGCCCCAGCATTTT. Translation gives CASSLGLRAYSNQPQHF.

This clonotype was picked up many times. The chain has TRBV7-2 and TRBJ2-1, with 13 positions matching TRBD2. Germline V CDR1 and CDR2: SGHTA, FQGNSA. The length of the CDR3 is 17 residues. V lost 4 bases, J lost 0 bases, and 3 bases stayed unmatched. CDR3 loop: CASSSRTSGGSYNEQFF. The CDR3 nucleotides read TGTGCCAGCAGCTCCCGGACTAGCGGGGGCTCCTACAATGAGCAGTTCTTC.